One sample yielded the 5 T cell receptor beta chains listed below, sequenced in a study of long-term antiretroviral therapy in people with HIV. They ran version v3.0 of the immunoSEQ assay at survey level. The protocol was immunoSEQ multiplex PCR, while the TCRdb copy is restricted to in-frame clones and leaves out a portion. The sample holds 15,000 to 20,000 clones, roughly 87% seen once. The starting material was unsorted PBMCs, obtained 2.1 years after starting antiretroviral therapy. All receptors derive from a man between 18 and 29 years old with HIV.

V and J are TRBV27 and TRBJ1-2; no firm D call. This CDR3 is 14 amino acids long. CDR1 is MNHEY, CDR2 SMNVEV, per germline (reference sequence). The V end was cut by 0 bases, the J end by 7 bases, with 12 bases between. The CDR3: CASSLSIGTLGYTF. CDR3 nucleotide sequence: TGTGCCAGCAGTTTATCGATAGGTACACTTGGCTACACCTTC.

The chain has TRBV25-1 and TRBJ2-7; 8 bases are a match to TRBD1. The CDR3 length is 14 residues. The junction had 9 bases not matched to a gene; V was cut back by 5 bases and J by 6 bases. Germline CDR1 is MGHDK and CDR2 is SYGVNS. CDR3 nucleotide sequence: TGTGCCAGCAGTATAGGGACAGGAATAGTCGAGCAGTACTTC. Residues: CASSIGTGIVEQYF.

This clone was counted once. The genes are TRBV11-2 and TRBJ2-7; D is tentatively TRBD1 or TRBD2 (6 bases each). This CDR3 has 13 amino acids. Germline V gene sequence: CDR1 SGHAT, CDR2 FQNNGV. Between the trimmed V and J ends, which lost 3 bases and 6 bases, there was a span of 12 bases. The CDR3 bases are TGTGCCAGCAGCTTGGGGGGCTTCTCCGAGCAGTACTTC. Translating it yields CASSLGGFSEQYF. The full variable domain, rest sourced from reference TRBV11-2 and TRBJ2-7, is EAGVAQSPRYKIIEKRQSVAFWCNPISGHATLYWYQQILGQGPKLLIQFQNNGVVDDSQLPKDRFSAERLKGVDSTLKIQPAKLEDSAVYLCASSLGGFSEQYFGPGTRLTVT.

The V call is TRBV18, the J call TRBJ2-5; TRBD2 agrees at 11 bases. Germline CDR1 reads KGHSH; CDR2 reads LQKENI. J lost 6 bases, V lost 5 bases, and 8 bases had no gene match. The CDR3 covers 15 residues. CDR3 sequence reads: CASSASGGQLQTQYF. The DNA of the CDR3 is TGTGCCAGCTCAGCTAGCGGGGGGCAACTACAGACCCAGTACTTC. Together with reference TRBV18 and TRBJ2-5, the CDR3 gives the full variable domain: NAGVMQNPRHLVRRRGQEARLRCSPMKGHSHVYWYRQLPEEGLKFMVYLQKENIIDESGMPKERFSAEFPKEGPSILRIQQVVRGDSAAYFCASSASGGQLQTQYFGPGTRLLVL.

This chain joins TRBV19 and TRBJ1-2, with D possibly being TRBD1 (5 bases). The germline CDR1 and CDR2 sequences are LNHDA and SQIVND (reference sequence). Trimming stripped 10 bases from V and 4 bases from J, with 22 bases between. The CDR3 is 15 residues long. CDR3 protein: CATETVTPSFYGYTF. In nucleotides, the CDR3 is TGTGCCACTGAGACAGTGACTCCGTCCTTCTATGGCTACACCTTC.